Each of the 22 T cell receptor beta chains below was sequenced from the same sample in a study of T-cell reconstitution after alpha-beta-depleted transplantation in children. Molecular barcoding with unique molecular identifiers was used for the TCRbeta library. TCRdb re-called the PCR reads through MiXCR, storing one row per CDR3 protein. There are 95,000 to 150,000 distinct CDR3 sequences in the sample; roughly 23% occur only once, and roughly a tenth lies in the top ten. Sequencing used PBMCs, mostly from graft donor cells, obtained 180 days after TCRalphabeta/CD19-depleted stem cell transplant. The source of these receptors is a male patient between 2 and 15 years old who had a stem cell transplant for chronic granulomatous disease, so the T cells may come from the graft donor.

This clonotype was seen many times. The rearrangement uses TRBV7-8 and TRBJ2-7, with D perhaps matching TRBD2 (6 bases). Trimming stripped 5 bases from V and 12 bases from J, with 23 bases between. The CDR3 is made up of 14 amino acids. Germline V gene sequence: CDR1 SGHVS, CDR2 FQNEAQ. This CDR3 is CASSLSWSEGPRYF. The CDR3 DNA reads as TGTGCCAGCAGCCTATCTTGGTCGGAGGGTCCTCGGTACTTC.

The rearrangement links TRBV29-1 to TRBJ1-5, with 7 positions matching TRBD1. This CDR3 is built from 13 residues. V trimming: 4 bases; J trimming: 4 bases; junction bases outside the gene matches: 4. CDR1 is SQVTM, CDR2 ANQGSEA, per germline. The CDR3 here is CSVGQGGNQPQHF. DNA for the CDR3: TGCAGCGTTGGACAGGGCGGTAATCAGCCCCAGCATTTT.

The chain uses TRBV5-1 and TRBJ2-7; the D call may be TRBD1 or TRBD2 (5 bases each). Germline CDR1 reads SGHRS; CDR2 reads YFSETQ. V lost 3 bases to trimming and J lost 0 bases, with 16 bases between them. CDR3 length: 16 amino acids. In DNA form, the CDR3 reads TGCGCCAGCAGCTCAAACTCGGGACCGCTCTCCTACGAGCAGTACTTC. Protein sequence: CASSSNSGPLSYEQYF.

This clonotype has a handful of counts. CDR3 bases: TGTGCCAGCAGTCTCGCGACAGGGATGAATGCAGATACGCAGTATTTT. Translation: CASSLATGMNADTQYF. The rearrangement links TRBV27 to TRBJ2-3; TRBD1 agrees at 7 bases. This CDR3 is built from 16 residues. Trimming cost V 5 bases and J 4 bases; bases outside gene matches: 12. CDR1 is MNHEY, CDR2 SMNVEV, per germline (reference sequence).

The V gene is TRBV16, the J gene TRBJ2-3; possibly TRBD2 for D (6 bases). With 5 bases removed from V and 6 bases from J, the gap between germline ends came to 15 bases. CDR3 size: 14 residues. The germline gives CDR1 KGHSY, CDR2 FQNENV. The CDR3 spells CASSRGGRWDTQYF. The CDR3 coding sequence is TGTGCCAGCAGCAGGGGAGGACGTTGGGATACGCAGTATTTT.

This clonotype was seen at least ten times. The rearrangement uses TRBV7-2 and TRBJ2-7; D may correspond to TRBD1 or TRBD2 (5 bases each). This CDR3 is 15 amino acids long. Trimming stripped 5 bases from V and 0 bases from J, with 14 bases between. Germline V lookup: CDR1 SGHTA, CDR2 FQGNSA. The CDR3 nucleotides read TGTGCCAGCAGCAAAAACCGGGACGGCTCCTACGAGCAGTACTTC. Translation: CASSKNRDGSYEQYF.

This chain connects TRBV20-1 to TRBJ2-1; 8 bases line up with TRBD2. V lost 3 bases, J lost 7 bases, and 5 bases stayed unmatched. This CDR3 contains 13 residues. Germline V gives CDR1 DFQATT, CDR2 SNEGSKA (reference sequence). Here the CDR3 DNA reads TGCAGTGCTAGCGGGAGGGCCGAAAATGAGCAGTTCTTC. This encodes CSASGRAENEQFF.

This sequence joins TRBV20-1 and TRBJ2-2, with 7 bases fitting TRBD2. CDR1 and CDR2 (germline): DFQATT, SNEGSKA (reference sequence). The length of the CDR3 is 16 residues. V gave up 3 bases and J gave up 5 bases; unmatched junction bases: 12. CDR3 sequence: CSASLAEIAGTGELFF. The CDR3 nucleotides are TGCAGTGCTAGTCTAGCGGAGATAGCCGGGACCGGGGAGCTGTTTTTT.

V usage is TRBV28 and J usage is TRBJ2-7; 7 bases are shared with TRBD2. The CDR3 consists of 14 residues. Germline V gene lookup returns CDR1 MDHEN and CDR2 SYDVKM. With 6 bases clipped from V and 6 bases from J, the junction kept 11 bases outside the gene matches. The CDR3 is CASSLGTNYCEQYF. As DNA, the CDR3 is TGTGCCAGCAGCCTCGGGACTAACTACTGCGAGCAGTACTTC.

The rearrangement joins TRBV20-1 to TRBJ2-2, with D tentatively TRBD1 or TRBD2 (5 bases each). This CDR3 has 14 amino acids. Germline CDR1 reads DFQATT; CDR2 reads SNEGSKA (reference sequence). V dropped 3 bases and J dropped 0 bases, with 8 bases sitting between them. The CDR3: CSASWGTNTGELFF. In DNA, the CDR3 is TGCAGTGCTAGTTGGGGGACGAACACCGGGGAGCTGTTTTTT.

The chain links TRBV6-5 to TRBJ2-2; either TRBD1 or TRBD2 may supply D (6 bases each). The V end lost 1 base, the J end lost 6 bases, and 12 bases lay between the germline ends. Germline V gene data show CDR1 as MNHEY and CDR2 as SVGAGI. This CDR3 region has 15 residues. CDR3 DNA: TGTGCCAGCAGTTACTTGGGGGGCCGGGCCGGGGAGCTGTTTTTT. Protein sequence: CASSYLGGRAGELFF.

The rearrangement joins TRBV7-6 to TRBJ2-7, with no clear D. This CDR3 spans 14 amino acids. CDR1 SGHVS and CDR2 FNYEAQ come from the germline V gene. The germline V and J ends were trimmed by 3 bases and 0 bases, with 9 bases remaining between them. CDR3 region: CASSFQRYSYEQYF. CDR3 in DNA: TGTGCCAGCAGCTTTCAAAGGTACTCCTACGAGCAGTACTTC.

This clonotype was recorded a few times. The chain couples TRBV28 to TRBJ2-7, with 7 bases matching TRBD1. The germline gives CDR1 MDHEN, CDR2 SYDVKM. CDR3 size: 17 residues. V was pared by 1 base and J by 2 bases, with 11 bases of the junction left unmatched. The DNA of the CDR3 is TGTGCCAGCAGTTTATTAGGGGGCTTACCTTTAACCTACGAGCAGTACTTC. Its protein is CASSLLGGLPLTYEQYF. Drawing the rest from reference TRBV28 and TRBJ2-7, the complete variable domain is DVKVTQSSRYLVKRTGEKVFLECVQDMDHENMFWYRQDPGLGLRLIYFSYDVKMKEKGDIPEGYSVSREKKERFSLILESASTNQTSMYLCASSLLGGLPLTYEQYFGPGTRLTVT.

This clonotype was recorded many times. The chain recombines TRBV18 with TRBJ2-3, with TRBD2 matching over 10 bases. The CDR3 runs 15 residues. Germline CDR1 KGHSH, CDR2 LQKENI. The junction had 3 bases not matched to a gene; V was cut back by 6 bases and J by 0 bases. The CDR3 nucleotides are TGTGCCAGCTCCAGGACTAGCGGTAGCACAGATACGCAGTATTTT. As protein: CASSRTSGSTDTQYF.

This clonotype has at least ten counts. This rearrangement joins TRBV12-3 or TRBV12-4 to TRBJ2-6, with no clear D. Trimming shortened V by 1 base and J by 2 bases, and 6 bases separated the two germline ends. This CDR3 comprises 15 residues. The CDR3 bases are TGTGCCAGCAGTTTAGGGTCTGCTGGGGCCAACGTCCTGACTTTC. This translates into CASSLGSAGANVLTF.

V gene TRBV20-1 combines with J gene TRBJ2-4; 8 nucleotides align to TRBD2. The CDR3 totals 17 residues. Germline V gives CDR1 DFQATT, CDR2 SNEGSKA (reference sequence). The J segment lost 1 base and the V segment lost 0 bases, leaving 8 bases of the junction unmatched. In DNA, the CDR3 is TGCAGTGCTAGAGATCGGGGGGGCGTGCTGGCCAAAAACATTCAGTACTTC. The encoded protein is CSARDRGGVLAKNIQYF.

This clonotype was seen more than once but under ten times. The chain recombines TRBV6-1 with TRBJ2-1, with D maybe TRBD1 (5 bases). The V gene lost 5 bases and the J gene lost 0 bases, with 17 bases spanning the gap. The CDR3 totals 17 residues. Germline CDR1 MNHNS, CDR2 SASEGT. CDR3 DNA sequence: TGTGCCAGCAGTCGATTGAGCCGACAGAGCTCCTACAATGAGCAGTTCTTC. Its protein is CASSRLSRQSSYNEQFF.

Comment on this clonotype: Since a much larger clone is just one base distant, this may be a read error. The chain carries TRBV29-1 and TRBJ2-5; no firm D call. The germline gives CDR1 SQVTM, CDR2 ANQGSEA. The CDR3 is 12 amino acids. CDR3 protein: CTVEPGVETQYF. CDR3 coding DNA: TGCACCGTTGAGCCCGGTGTGGAGACCCAGTACTTC.

This rearrangement joins TRBV10-2 to TRBJ2-7, with D perhaps given as TRBD1 or TRBD2 (5 bases each). The germline CDR1 and CDR2 sequences are WSHSY and SAAADI. The CDR3 runs to 13 residues. The V and J ends lost 2 bases and 4 bases respectively, with 9 bases between them. Here the CDR3 DNA reads TGCGCCAGCAGTGAGGGGGCGGGTTACGAGCAGTACTTC. Its translation: CASSEGAGYEQYF.

CDR3 sequence reads: CASRHGDSLTDTQYF. As DNA, the CDR3 is TGTGCCAGCAGACATGGGGACTCCCTCACAGATACGCAGTATTTT. V gene TRBV9 combines with J gene TRBJ2-3; maybe TRBD2 (6 bases). The ends were cut back, 5 bases at V and 2 bases at J, with 15 bases in the middle. The germline V gene has CDR1 SGDLS and CDR2 YYNGEE. The CDR3 is 15 amino acids. Full variable domain (outside the CDR3, taken from reference TRBV9 and TRBJ2-3): DSGVTQTPKHLITATGQRVTLRCSPRSGDLSVYWYQQSLDQGLQFLIQYYNGEERAKGNILERFSAQQFPDLHSELNLSSLELGDSALYFCASRHGDSLTDTQYFGPGTRLTVL.

This clonotype appeared many times. The junction differs from germline at one of its ends, possibly a read error. The gene calls are TRBV20-1 and TRBJ2-1; 7 positions agree with TRBD2. The germline V gene has CDR1 DFQATT and CDR2 SNEGSKA (reference sequence). This CDR3 is built from 11 residues. The CDR3 nucleotides are TGCAGTCGACAATATGGGACTACCCTGAGCTTC. It codes for CSRQYGTTLSF.

The chain recombines TRBV4-3 with TRBJ1-1, with D unclear. V was shortened by 5 bases and J by 9 bases, with 22 bases between the two germline ends. CDR1 and CDR2 (germline): LGHNA, YSLEER. This CDR3 region has 15 residues. The CDR3 loop reads CASSDFLEARPKAFF. The CDR3 region has the DNA TGCGCCAGCAGCGATTTTTTGGAGGCACGTCCAAAAGCTTTCTTT.